The 26 T cell receptor beta chains below all came from one sample that was sequenced in a study of shared T cell receptors in the human thymus. Clones were read by immunoSEQ multiplex PCR, and TCRdb kept only the in-frame ones, dropping some. The sample holds about 380,000 clones, 95% seen once. Sequencing input: thymocytes. Receptors were obtained from a human donor.

This clone was counted a single time. This CDR3 is CASSQEGAGDVDEQFF. CDR3 DNA sequence: TGCGCCAGCAGCCAAGAGGGTGCGGGAGACGTCGATGAGCAGTTCTTC. This chain uses TRBV4-3 with TRBJ2-1; 7 bases align to TRBD2. The V segment lost 0 bases and the J segment 8 bases; nucleotides outside the gene matches: 10. Germline assignment: CDR1 LGHNA and CDR2 YSLEER. The CDR3 runs to 16 residues.

The V gene is TRBV19, the J gene TRBJ1-2; the match to TRBD1 covers 7 bases. The germline V gene has CDR1 LNHDA and CDR2 SQIVND (reference sequence). There are 13 residues in the CDR3. The junction had 7 bases not matched to a gene; V was cut back by 7 bases and J by 5 bases. CDR3: CASTSRGQYGYTF. CDR3 nucleotides: TGTGCCAGTACCTCAAGGGGGCAATATGGCTACACCTTC.

This chain connects TRBV4-3 to TRBJ2-3; TRBD1 aligns across 9 bases. The CDR3 is 17 residues long. V shed 0 bases, J shed 5 bases, and the junction held 9 bases outside the gene matches. Germline-derived CDR1 and CDR2 are LGHNA and YSLEER. CDR3 loop: CASSQDSDRGVGDTQYF. The CDR3 DNA reads TGCGCCAGCAGCCAAGATTCGGACAGGGGAGTAGGAGATACGCAGTATTTT.

V is TRBV4-2 and J is TRBJ1-5; weak D call: TRBD1 (5 bases). This CDR3 is built from 17 residues. Germline assignment: CDR1 LGHNA and CDR2 YNFKEQ. Trimming removed 0 bases from V and 4 bases from J, with 16 bases in between. This chain's CDR3 is CASSQDIRRDLNQPQHF. The DNA for the CDR3 is TGTGCCAGCAGCCAAGATATAAGAAGGGACCTTAATCAGCCCCAGCATTTT.

This sequence joins TRBV30 and TRBJ2-5; 7 bases map to TRBD2. Per germline, CDR1 GTSNPN and CDR2 SVGIG (reference sequence). The J segment lost 2 bases and the V segment lost 0 bases, leaving 12 bases of the junction unmatched. The CDR3 totals 17 residues. The CDR3: CAWSVRLLAELQETQYF. The CDR3 bases are TGTGCCTGGAGTGTAAGACTCCTAGCGGAGTTACAAGAGACCCAGTACTTC.

The CDR3 spells CASSPQGGGYTF. Written as DNA, the CDR3 is TGTGCCAGCAGCCCCCAAGGTGGCGGCTACACCTTC. The V gene is TRBV7-2, the J gene TRBJ1-2, with D unresolved. This CDR3 contains 12 residues. Between the trimmed V and J ends, which lost 5 bases and 8 bases, there was a span of 12 bases. The V gene's germline CDR1 is SGHTA and CDR2 FQGNSA.

The sample holds one count of this clone. The gene calls are TRBV19 and TRBJ2-3, with TRBD1 matching 10 bases. This CDR3 is built from 16 residues. Trimming removed 3 bases from V and 2 bases from J; junction bases left unmatched: 5. The germline CDR1 and CDR2 sequences are LNHDA and SQIVND (reference sequence). The CDR3 DNA is TGTGCCAGTAGTATCGGACAGGGGGATTCCACAGATACGCAGTATTTT. Encoded protein: CASSIGQGDSTDTQYF.

In DNA form, the CDR3 reads TGTGCCATCCCGTTTGAACAGACTTATGGCTACACCTTC. It encodes CAIPFEQTYGYTF. This chain uses TRBV7-9 with TRBJ1-2; D remains unclear. The CDR3 consists of 13 residues. Trimming shortened V by 10 bases and J by 5 bases, and 17 bases separated the two germline ends. Germline-derived CDR1 and CDR2 are SEHNR and FQNEAQ (reference sequence).

The chain combines TRBV4-3 with TRBJ2-1; no firm D call. Germline CDR1 is LGHNA and CDR2 is YSLEER. CDR3 size: 17 residues. V lost 1 base, J lost 0 bases, and 13 bases lay in between. In DNA form, the CDR3 reads TGCGCCAGCAGCCAAGGGGCTGGCGCCAGCTCCTACAATGAGCAGTTCTTC. Its translation is CASSQGAGASSYNEQFF.

V usage is TRBV27 and J usage is TRBJ1-1; tentative D call: TRBD1 (6 bases). This CDR3 spans 15 amino acids. Looked up from germline, CDR1 is MNHEY and CDR2 is SMNVEV (reference sequence). V gave up 5 bases and J gave up 6 bases, with 19 bases separating them. CDR3 in amino acids: CASSSTFHRDSEAFF. The CDR3 nucleotides read TGTGCCAGCAGTAGCACATTTCACAGGGATTCTGAAGCTTTCTTT.

The chain has TRBV27 and TRBJ1-4, with 7 bases fitting TRBD1. From germline, CDR1 is MNHEY and CDR2 SMNVEV (reference sequence). CDR3 length: 15 amino acids. V shed 2 bases and J 5 bases; nucleotides not matched to a gene: 5. CDR3 protein: CASSLEGTVNEKLFF. The DNA of the CDR3 is TGTGCCAGCAGTTTAGAAGGGACAGTGAATGAAAAACTGTTTTTT.

This chain connects TRBV7-9 to TRBJ2-1; D might be TRBD1 (5 bases). The CDR3 contains 16 residues. Trimming stripped 1 base from V and 7 bases from J, with 17 bases between. Germline values: CDR1 SEHNR, CDR2 FQNEAQ (reference sequence). The CDR3 sequence is CASSLGGGGPSNEQFF. The CDR3 nucleotides read TGTGCCAGCAGCTTAGGGGGCGGTGGCCCCTCGAATGAGCAGTTCTTC.

V usage is TRBV4-3 and J usage is TRBJ1-1, with no clear D. Germline V CDR1 and CDR2: LGHNA, YSLEER. The V end lost 8 bases, the J end lost 4 bases, and 20 bases lay between the germline ends. The CDR3 sequence is 15 residues long. Here the CDR3 DNA reads TGCGCCAGCGGACTCCAGGTTGGGCCCCCCACTGAAGCTTTCTTT. Its translation is CASGLQVGPPTEAFF.

The chain carries TRBV28 and TRBJ2-1; either TRBD1 or TRBD2 may supply D (5 bases each). This CDR3 is 15 amino acids long. Germline assignment: CDR1 MDHEN and CDR2 SYDVKM. The V and J ends lost 4 bases and 4 bases respectively, with 14 bases between them. The CDR3 bases are TGTGCCAGCAGTTGCAGGGACGGGATGTACAATGAGCAGTTCTTC. This sequence encodes CASSCRDGMYNEQFF. The full variable domain, completed using reference TRBV28 and TRBJ2-1, is DVKVTQSSRYLVKRTGEKVFLECVQDMDHENMFWYRQDPGLGLRLIYFSYDVKMKEKGDIPEGYSVSREKKERFSLILESASTNQTSMYLCASSCRDGMYNEQFFGPGTRLTVL.

The chain couples TRBV19 to TRBJ2-2; a weak D match, TRBD2 (6 bases). This CDR3 is 13 amino acids long. Per germline, CDR1 LNHDA and CDR2 SQIVND (reference sequence). The V end was cut by 5 bases, the J end by 6 bases, with 10 bases between. CDR3 coding DNA: TGTGCCAGTAGTCCCACGGGGGCCGGGGAGCTGTTTTTT. The encoded protein is CASSPTGAGELFF.

The chain has TRBV10-2 and TRBJ1-3, with unresolved D. The CDR3 is 15 residues long. The V gene's germline CDR1 is WSHSY and CDR2 SAAADI. Trimming took off 2 bases at V and 4 bases at J, with 12 bases between the two ends. The CDR3 sequence is CASSEKSYLGNTIYF. In nucleotides, the CDR3 is TGCGCCAGCAGTGAGAAATCATACTTGGGAAACACCATATATTTT.

This clone appeared a single time. The chain couples TRBV28 to TRBJ2-7; TRBD2 agrees at 9 bases. Germline CDR1 is MDHEN and CDR2 is SYDVKM. This CDR3 contains 14 residues. With V trimmed by 6 bases and J by 6 bases, 9 bases remained unmatched. CDR3 amino acids: CASRPGTSPCEQYF. The DNA for the CDR3 is TGTGCCAGCAGACCCGGGACTAGCCCCTGCGAGCAGTACTTC.

The chain links TRBV20-1 to TRBJ1-1; D call uncertain. The CDR3 has 11 residues. Trimming shortened V by 2 bases and J by 3 bases, and 4 bases separated the two germline ends. Germline V gives CDR1 DFQATT, CDR2 SNEGSKA (reference sequence). The CDR3 bases are TGCAGTGCTAGATTTTACACTGAAGCTTTCTTT. Translated: CSARFYTEAFF.

The gene calls are TRBV28 and TRBJ2-1; possible D gene TRBD1, 6 bases. Germline lookup yields CDR1 MDHEN and CDR2 SYDVKM. The CDR3 loop spans 16 amino acids. The V gene lost 5 bases and the J gene lost 3 bases, with 17 bases spanning the gap. DNA for the CDR3: TGTGCCAGCAGTCGAAATGACAGGACGGACTACAATGAGCAGTTCTTC. Translation: CASSRNDRTDYNEQFF. The full variable domain, its missing parts supplied by reference TRBV28 and TRBJ2-1, is DVKVTQSSRYLVKRTGEKVFLECVQDMDHENMFWYRQDPGLGLRLIYFSYDVKMKEKGDIPEGYSVSREKKERFSLILESASTNQTSMYLCASSRNDRTDYNEQFFGPGTRLTVL.

The chain carries TRBV6-5 and TRBJ2-5; 8 nucleotides align to TRBD2. The last part of the DNA fits TRBJ2-7 better; the J call may be wrong. The germline V gene encodes CDR1 MNHEY and CDR2 SVGAGI. CDR3 length: 14 amino acids. The CDR3 here is CASSPGLGAYEQYF. CDR3 DNA: TGTGCCAGCAGTCCGGGACTAGGCGCCTACGAGCAGTACTTC.

V usage is TRBV18 and J usage is TRBJ1-5; D call uncertain. The CDR3 runs to 16 residues. V lost 5 bases and J lost 6, with 20 bases in between. Germline V CDR1 and CDR2: KGHSH, LQKENI. The CDR3 coding sequence is TGTGCCAGCTCATCGCTAGGAAGGGAATTCGGTCAGCCCCAGCATTTT. This gives the protein CASSSLGREFGQPQHF.

The genes are TRBV5-4 and TRBJ2-2; D possibly corresponds to TRBD2 (5 bases). Germline values: CDR1 SGHNT, CDR2 YYREEE (reference sequence). The CDR3 sequence is 14 residues long. Between the trimmed V and J ends, which lost 2 bases and 1 base, there was a span of 6 bases. The CDR3 loop reads CASSLRENTGELFF. The CDR3 DNA is TGTGCCAGCAGCTTACGGGAGAACACCGGGGAGCTGTTTTTT.

V is TRBV20-1 and J is TRBJ2-1; D unresolved. The CDR3 totals 10 residues. Germline V gene lookup returns CDR1 DFQATT and CDR2 SNEGSKA (reference sequence). The V end lost 6 bases, the J end lost 4 bases, and 4 bases lay between the germline ends. The CDR3 sequence is CSAFYNEQFF. The CDR3 DNA follows: TGCAGTGCGTTTTACAATGAGCAGTTCTTC.

This clone came up once. J is TRBJ2-7 and V is TRBV7-8; 10 bases map to TRBD1. The ends lost 4 bases at V and 4 bases at J; junction bases unmatched: 4. CDR3 length: 14 amino acids. Germline CDR1 is SGHVS and CDR2 is FQNEAQ. The CDR3 reads CASSSDRGLYEQYF. As DNA, the CDR3 is TGTGCCAGCAGCTCCGACAGGGGGCTATACGAGCAGTACTTC. Looking up the rest from reference TRBV7-8 and TRBJ2-7 gives the full variable domain: GAGVSQSPRYKVAKRGQDVALRCDPISGHVSLFWYQQALGQGPEFLTYFQNEAQLDKSGLPSDRFFAERPEGSVSTLKIQRTQQEDSAVYLCASSSDRGLYEQYFGPGTRLTVT.

This chain joins TRBV5-4 and TRBJ2-1; D remains ambiguous. Per germline, CDR1 SGHNT and CDR2 YYREEE (reference sequence). Trimming took off 0 bases at V and 3 bases at J, with 13 bases between the two ends. The CDR3 totals 16 residues. In DNA, the CDR3 is TGTGCCAGCAGCTTGGCCTCGAACGGATTCTACAATGAGCAGTTCTTC. It codes for CASSLASNGFYNEQFF.

V gene TRBV14 combines with J gene TRBJ2-1, with TRBD2 identical over 10 bases. The V gene end was trimmed by 0 bases and the J gene end by 8 bases; junction bases not matched to a gene: 7. This CDR3 is built from 16 residues. Germline CDR1 reads SGHDN; CDR2 reads FVKESK. CDR3 amino acids: CASSQDPSGSQDEQFF. The CDR3 DNA sequence: TGTGCCAGCAGCCAAGATCCTAGCGGGAGTCAAGATGAGCAGTTCTTC. Full variable domain (missing parts from reference TRBV14 and TRBJ2-1): EAGVTQFPSHSVIEKGQTVTLRCDPISGHDNLYWYRRVMGKEIKFLLHFVKESKQDESGMPNNRFLAERTGGTYSTLKVQPAELEDSGVYFCASSQDPSGSQDEQFFGPGTRLTVL.